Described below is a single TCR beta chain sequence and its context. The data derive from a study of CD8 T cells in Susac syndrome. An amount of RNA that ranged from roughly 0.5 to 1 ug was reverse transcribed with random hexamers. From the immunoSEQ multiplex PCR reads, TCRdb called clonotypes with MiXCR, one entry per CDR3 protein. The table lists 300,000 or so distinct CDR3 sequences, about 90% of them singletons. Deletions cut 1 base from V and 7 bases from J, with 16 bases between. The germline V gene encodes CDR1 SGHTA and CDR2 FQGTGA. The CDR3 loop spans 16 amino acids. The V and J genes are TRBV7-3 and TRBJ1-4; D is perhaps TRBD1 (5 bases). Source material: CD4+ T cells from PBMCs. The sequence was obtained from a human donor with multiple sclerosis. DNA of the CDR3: TGTGCCAGCAGCTTAAATGGCCGTGGGGCGGGTGAAAAACTGTTTTTT. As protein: CASSLNGRGAGEKLFF. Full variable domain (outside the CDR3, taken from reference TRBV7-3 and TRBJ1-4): GAGVSQTPSNKVTEKGKYVELRCDPISGHTALYWYRQSLGQGPEFLIYFQGTGAADDSGLPNDRFFAVRPEGSVSTLKIQRTERGDSAVYLCASSLNGRGAGEKLFFGSGTQLSVL.